A selection of T cell receptor beta chains follows, all from one sample in a study of cytomegalovirus exposure and HLA in healthy donors. The table came from immunoSEQ multiplex PCR; TCRdb's copy has only in-frame clones and leaves some out. The data contain 150,000 to 200,000 clones, approximately 65% of them seen just once; the ten biggest clones take up about 2.9%. The sequenced material came from PBMCs. All receptors derive from a man aged 40-55 years in good health and CMV-seronegative. CDR3s include the opening cysteine and the closing phenylalanine or tryptophan. D genes are given only for firm matches. Clone size is not always given. Where it is, it says once, few, many or a class for expanded clones.

. few TRBV7-6 CASSPQLSSFAYEQYF
. few TRBV28 CASSSPQGSGRTGELFF
. . TRBV14 CASSLHPATNEKLFF
TRBD1 . TRBV11-3 CASRIGTGGSYEQYF
. . TRBV7-9 CASSPWGGVSGYTF
. few TRBV19 CASTKGQSNTEAFF
. . TRBV2 CASSGTRNTGELFF
. . TRBV28 CATARTRLETQYF
TRBD1 . TRBV7-9 CASSQGQGTYEQYF
. . TRBV5-6 CASSLGADLTGTEAFF